A selection of T cell receptor beta chains follows, all from one sample in a study of OX40 agonist ivuxolimab in advanced cancers. TCRdb's table, derived via immunoSEQ multiplex PCR, lists solely in-frame clones and lacks some. The sample consists of 90,000 or so clones, under 95% of them appearing once. The sequencing used CD4+ or CD8+ T cells sorted from blood, collected in a trial of the OX40 agonist ivuxolimab. These receptors all come from an adult with an advanced solid tumor such as melanoma, head and neck, liver or kidney cancer. Each CDR3 is given with its conserved first and last residue. D genes are given only for firm matches. Clone size appears in some rows only: once, few, many, or a class for an expanded clone.

abundance	d_gene	v_gene	j_gene	CDR3aa	CDR3nt
-	-	TRBV7-3	TRBJ1-3	CASSAYPGATYGNTIYF	TGTGCCAGCAGCGCCTACCCGGGAGCCACCTATGGAAACACCATATATTTT
-	TRBD2	TRBV5-6	TRBJ2-5	CASSLPSGRALETQYF	TGTGCCAGCAGCTTGCCTAGCGGGAGGGCCTTAGAGACCCAGTACTTC
-	-	TRBV28	TRBJ1-2	CASMDGSYGYTF	TGTGCCAGCATGGACGGATCCTATGGCTACACCTTC
-	-	TRBV30	TRBJ1-4	CAWSGRQLFF	TGTGCCTGGAGTGGTCGACAACTGTTTTTT
-	-	TRBV19	TRBJ1-4	CASSIVVGVIAEKLFF	TGTGCCAGTAGTATAGTCGTCGGGGTAATAGCGGAAAAACTGTTTTTT
-	-	TRBV27	TRBJ2-2	CASSLFDGELFF	TGTGCCAGCAGTTTATTTGACGGGGAGCTGTTTTTT
-	-	TRBV27	TRBJ2-7	CASSNLYEQYF	TGTGCCAGCAGTAACCTTTACGAGCAGTACTTC
-	-	TRBV28	TRBJ2-3	CASSLGAVADTQYF	TGTGCCAGCAGTTTAGGGGCGGTGGCAGATACGCAGTATTTT
-	-	TRBV6-1	TRBJ1-2	CASSEWIGREYGYTF	TGTGCCAGCAGTGAATGGATCGGGCGGGAATATGGCTACACCTTC
once	-	TRBV10-3	TRBJ2-7	CAISIRPMSYEQYF	TGTGCCATCAGTATTCGGCCGATGTCCTACGAGCAGTACTTC
-	-	TRBV6-7	TRBJ2-3	CASSRVGQGPRLPDTQYF	TGTGCCAGCAGCCGCGTGGGGCAGGGACCGAGGTTGCCAGATACGCAGTATTTT
once	TRBD2	TRBV19	TRBJ2-1	CASSSPGLQTDYNEQFF	TGTGCCAGTAGTTCGCCGGGACTACAAACAGATTACAATGAGCAGTTCTTC
-	-	TRBV29-1	TRBJ2-3	CSGALDDTQYF	TGCAGCGGTGCCCTCGACGATACGCAGTATTTT
-	TRBD1	TRBV13	TRBJ1-5	CASSLGGDRSNQPQHF	TGTGCCAGCAGCTTAGGGGGGGACAGGAGCAATCAGCCCCAGCATTTT
-	-	TRBV2	TRBJ2-7	CASSGAASYEQYF	TGTGCCAGCAGTGGGGCAGCTTCCTACGAGCAGTACTTC
-	-	TRBV27	TRBJ2-3	CASSFGTHTDTQYF	TGTGCCAGCAGTTTTGGAACGCACACAGATACGCAGTATTTT
-	TRBD1	TRBV9	TRBJ1-3	CASTGTGGSSGNTIYF	TGTGCCAGCACCGGGACAGGGGGTTCCTCTGGAAACACCATATATTTT
-	-	TRBV9	TRBJ2-1	CASSVGLAYEQFF	TGTGCCAGCAGCGTAGGTCTAGCGTATGAGCAGTTCTTC
-	-	TRBV6-6	TRBJ2-4	CASSSDKNIQYF	TGTGCCAGCAGTTCGGACAAAAACATTCAGTACTTC
once	-	TRBV7-2	TRBJ2-2	CASSLGWVTGELFF	TGTGCCAGCAGCTTAGGATGGGTAACCGGGGAGCTGTTTTTT
-	TRBD1	TRBV30	TRBJ1-5	CAWQGASNQPQHF	TGTGCCTGGCAGGGGGCGAGCAATCAGCCCCAGCATTTT
-	TRBD1	TRBV23-1	TRBJ2-1	CASSQPGQGATSSYNEQFF	TGCGCCAGCAGTCAACCGGGACAGGGGGCGACAAGCTCCTACAATGAGCAGTTCTTC
once	TRBD2	TRBV6-5	TRBJ2-3	CASSYSLAGDADTQYF	TGTGCCAGCAGTTACTCGCTAGCGGGAGATGCAGATACGCAGTATTTT
-	-	TRBV27	TRBJ2-2	CASSFGGSNTGELFF	TGTGCCAGCAGTTTTGGGGGGTCGAACACCGGGGAGCTGTTTTTT
-	-	TRBV9	TRBJ2-5	CASSADPVGQETQYF	TGTGCCAGCAGCGCCGACCCGGTTGGCCAAGAGACCCAGTACTTC
-	-	TRBV20-1	TRBJ2-1	CSARLVNEQFF	TGCAGTGCTAGATTAGTAAATGAGCAGTTCTTC
-	-	TRBV11-2	TRBJ1-1	CASAGTEAFF	TGTGCCTCCGCGGGCACTGAAGCTTTCTTT
-	-	TRBV10-2	TRBJ1-3	CASSESGGSGNTIYF	TGCGCCAGCAGTGAGTCGGGAGGTTCTGGAAACACCATATATTTT
-	TRBD1	TRBV4-1	TRBJ2-7	CASSQERTGPYEQYF	TGCGCCAGCAGCCAAGAGAGGACAGGACCTTACGAGCAGTACTTC
-	-	TRBV7-8	TRBJ1-5	CASSFHPGAHGNQPQHF	TGTGCCAGCAGCTTCCATCCAGGGGCTCATGGCAATCAGCCCCAGCATTTT
-	-	TRBV4-3	TRBJ1-1	CASSQRMGFYFSEAFF	TGCGCCAGCAGCCAAAGAATGGGTTTTTATTTCTCTGAAGCTTTCTTT
once	-	TRBV14	TRBJ1-2	CASSQGGAGGYTF	TGTGCCAGCAGCCAGGGGGGGGCAGGTGGCTACACCTTC
-	-	TRBV30	TRBJ2-3	CAWKPLGDTQYF	TGTGCCTGGAAACCTCTTGGAGATACGCAGTATTTT
-	TRBD2	TRBV7-8	TRBJ2-2	CASSLVWFGTSGVPPGELFF	TGTGCCAGCAGCTTAGTATGGTTTGGGACTAGCGGGGTCCCCCCCGGGGAGCTGTTTTTT
-	-	TRBV6-5	TRBJ1-1	CASSYSIANTEAFF	TGTGCCAGCAGTTATTCTATCGCGAACACTGAAGCTTTCTTT
-	-	TRBV2	TRBJ2-3	CASGSTSTDTQYF	TGTGCCAGCGGGAGTACAAGCACAGATACGCAGTATTTT
-	-	TRBV6-5	TRBJ1-1	CASSYSIYQNTEAFF	TGTGCCAGCAGTTACTCGATTTACCAGAACACTGAAGCTTTCTTT
-	-	TRBV12-5	TRBJ2-5	CASGLAVLLETQYF	TGTGCTAGTGGTTTGGCCGTCCTCCTAGAGACCCAGTACTTC
-	-	TRBV9	TRBJ2-7	CASSPGVGEQYF	TGTGCCAGCAGCCCAGGGGTGGGCGAGCAGTACTTC
-	-	TRBV19	TRBJ1-5	CASSPNYQPQHF	TGTGCCAGTAGTCCTAACTATCAGCCCCAGCATTTT
-	TRBD2	TRBV30	TRBJ2-3	CAWSGLAGSTDTQYF	TGTGCCTGGAGTGGACTAGCGGGAAGCACAGATACGCAGTATTTT
-	-	TRBV2	TRBJ1-1	CASSEGQGIRTEAFF	TGTGCCAGCAGTGAAGGTCAGGGAATTAGAACTGAAGCTTTCTTT
-	-	TRBV18	TRBJ1-5	CASSPRGGYNQPQHF	TGTGCCAGCTCCCCCCGGGGGGGGTACAATCAGCCCCAGCATTTT
-	TRBD2	TRBV15	TRBJ2-1	CATSSFSSGAYNEQFF	TGTGCCACCAGCAGTTTCTCTAGCGGCGCCTACAATGAGCAGTTCTTC
once	-	TRBV13	TRBJ1-3	CASSLAGGGDTIYF	TGTGCCAGCAGCTTAGCCGGGGGCGGGGACACCATATATTTT
once	-	TRBV7-7	TRBJ1-1	CASSLAQGTEAFF	TGTGCTAGCAGCTTAGCGCAGGGGACTGAAGCTTTCTTT
-	-	TRBV5-4	TRBJ2-5	CASSSVGGLQETQYF	TGTGCCAGCAGCTCAGTAGGGGGGTTACAAGAGACCCAGTACTTC
-	-	TRBV28	TRBJ1-4	CASSPPLGQGEKLFF	TGTGCCAGCAGTCCCCCTTTGGGCCAGGGGGAAAAACTGTTTTTT
-	-	TRBV28	TRBJ1-1	CASSAIGQTEAFF	TGTGCCAGCAGCGCTATTGGCCAGACTGAAGCTTTCTTT
-	-	TRBV7-2	TRBJ2-1	CASSSARYNEQFF	TGTGCCAGCAGCTCCGCCCGTTACAATGAGCAGTTCTTC
-	-	TRBV28	TRBJ1-5	CASGTHNTLSNQPQHF	TGTGCCAGCGGGACACATAATACCCTTAGCAATCAGCCCCAGCATTTT
-	TRBD2	TRBV5-1	TRBJ2-3	CASSLVAGGPRDTQYF	TGCGCCAGCAGCTTGGTGGCGGGAGGGCCGAGAGATACGCAGTATTTT
once	-	TRBV5-5	TRBJ1-1	CASSLLRTAPIEAFF	TGTGCCAGCAGCTTGTTAAGGACAGCTCCGATTGAAGCTTTCTTT
-	-	TRBV28	TRBJ1-1	CASRQVFRNTEAFF	TGTGCCAGCAGACAGGTTTTTAGGAACACTGAAGCTTTCTTT
-	-	TRBV4-1	TRBJ2-7	CASSQRQGGHEQYF	TGCGCCAGCAGCCAACGGCAGGGGGGCCACGAGCAGTACTTC
few	-	TRBV30	TRBJ1-5	CAWSLLHLRGPQHF	TGTGCCTGGAGTCTCCTCCACCTCCGTGGGCCCCAGCATTTT
-	-	TRBV6-5	TRBJ2-7	CASSYAQSYEQYF	TGTGCCAGCAGTTACGCCCAGTCCTACGAGCAGTACTTC
-	TRBD1	TRBV7-7	TRBJ1-5	CASSLASSGQGAQRQPQHF	TGTGCTAGCAGCTTAGCGTCCTCGGGACAGGGGGCACAAAGACAGCCCCAGCATTTT
-	-	TRBV28	TRBJ2-3	CATLRWDPRTDTQYF	TGTGCCACCCTTAGATGGGATCCACGCACAGATACGCAGTATTTT